This T cell receptor (beta chain) was sequenced in a study of naive and memory T cell subsets. General study points: Clonotypes are single alpha or beta chains, not paired receptors. Over 90% of naive TCR sequences appeared only once, unlike memory subsets.

The beta constant-region primer was an equimolar mix of two oligonucleotides covering TRBC1 and TRBC2. Four rounds of PCR amplified the ligated cDNA using nested alpha and beta constant-region primers plus SP2. The cDNA 3' end received a ligated single-stranded oligonucleotide carrying the SP2 primer and a 12-nucleotide UMI. TCRdb called the UMI-ligation and nested PCR reads again in MiXCR, with one record for every CDR3 protein. The profile shows around 130,000 distinct CDR3 sequences, over 30% of them singletons. Remarks on this clonotype: Its target is unknown.

Germline CDR1 reads GTSNPN; CDR2 reads SVGIG (reference sequence). The ends lost 0 bases at V and 3 bases at J; junction bases unmatched: 2. The length of the CDR3 is 14 residues. After CD4 positive bead selection, the CD4-negative fraction gave CD8 T cells. The chain links TRBV30 to TRBJ2-3; 8 bases are shared with TRBD2. The sequenced sample consisted of central memory CD4+ T cells from blood. The source of this sequence is a human donor in good health. The CDR3 protein is CAWSVTGGTDTQYF. The CDR3 nucleotides read TGTGCCTGGAGTGTAACGGGGGGGACAGATACGCAGTATTTT.